This section outlines one T cell receptor (beta chain) sequence together with its context. CDR3 length equals 15 residues. V gave up 0 bases and J gave up 6 bases, with 12 bases separating them. From germline, CDR1 is MNHEY and CDR2 SVGAGI. The data originate from a study of CD8 T cells in Susac syndrome. CD8+ and CD4+ T cells circulating in blood were sequenced for TCR beta. The multiple sclerosis controls comprised treatment-naive patients whose relapsing-remitting disease was stable or active. TEMRA cells underwent FACS enrichment and CD8+ and CD4+ T cells underwent negative isolation. The RNA input was about 0.45 to 1 ug, and it was reverse transcribed with random hexamers. By means of immunoSEQ multiplex PCR, TCR beta CDR3 spanning 54 Vbeta and 13 Jbeta underwent amplification. TCRdb passed the immunoSEQ multiplex PCR reads through MiXCR, listing each CDR3 protein once. The sample shows around 280,000 distinct CDR3 sequences, about 92% of them seen only once.

This clonotype originated in a human donor with multiple sclerosis. V and J are TRBV6-5 and TRBJ2-1; D possibly corresponds to TRBD2 (5 bases). The source material was CD4+ T cells from PBMCs. CDR3 sequence (DNA): TGTGCCAGCAGTTACTCCTCGGGGTCAACCAATGAGCAGTTCTTC. Translation gives CASSYSSGSTNEQFF.